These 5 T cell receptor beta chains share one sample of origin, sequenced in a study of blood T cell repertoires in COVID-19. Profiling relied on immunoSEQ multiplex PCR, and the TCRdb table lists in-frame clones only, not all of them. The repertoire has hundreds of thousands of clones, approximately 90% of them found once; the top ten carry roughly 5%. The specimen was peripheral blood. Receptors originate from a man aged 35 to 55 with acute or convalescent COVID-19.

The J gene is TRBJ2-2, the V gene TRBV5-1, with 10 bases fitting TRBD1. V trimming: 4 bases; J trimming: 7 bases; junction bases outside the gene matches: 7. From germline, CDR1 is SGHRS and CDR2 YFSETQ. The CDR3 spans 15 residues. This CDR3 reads CASSLFGTGDGELFF. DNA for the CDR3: TGCGCCAGCAGCCTTTTCGGGACAGGGGACGGGGAGCTGTTTTTT.

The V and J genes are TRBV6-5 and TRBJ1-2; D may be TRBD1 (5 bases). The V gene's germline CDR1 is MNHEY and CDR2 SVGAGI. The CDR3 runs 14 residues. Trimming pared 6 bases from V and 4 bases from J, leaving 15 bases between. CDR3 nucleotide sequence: TGTGCCAGCAGGCCCCGACAGACTGTCTATGGCTACACCTTC. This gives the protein CASRPRQTVYGYTF.

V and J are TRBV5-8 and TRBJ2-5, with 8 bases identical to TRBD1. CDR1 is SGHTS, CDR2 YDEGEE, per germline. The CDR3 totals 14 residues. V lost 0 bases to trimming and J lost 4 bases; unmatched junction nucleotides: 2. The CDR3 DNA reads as TGTGCCAGCAGCTTGGTGGACAGGGTAGAGACCCAGTACTTC. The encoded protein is CASSLVDRVETQYF.

In nucleotides, the CDR3 is TGCGCCAGCAGCCTTGGGACAGGGTGGGCTGAAGCTTTCTTT. It yields the protein CASSLGTGWAEAFF. This rearrangement joins TRBV5-1 to TRBJ1-1; 9 nucleotides match TRBD1. The CDR3 extends over 14 amino acids. The germline gives CDR1 SGHRS, CDR2 YFSETQ. Germline trimming cut 4 bases from V and 6 bases from J; bases unmatched to any gene: 7. Full variable domain (outside the CDR3, taken from reference TRBV5-1 and TRBJ1-1): KAGVTQTPRYLIKTRGQQVTLSCSPISGHRSVSWYQQTPGQGLQFLFEYFSETQRNKGNFPGRFSGRQFSNSRSEMNVSTLELGDSALYLCASSLGTGWAEAFFGQGTRLTVV.

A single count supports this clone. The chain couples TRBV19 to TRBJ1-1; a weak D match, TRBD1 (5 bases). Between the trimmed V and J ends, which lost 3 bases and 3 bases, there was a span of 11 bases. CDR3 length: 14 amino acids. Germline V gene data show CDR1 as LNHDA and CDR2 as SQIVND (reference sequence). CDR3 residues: CASSISDSDTEAFF. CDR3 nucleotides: TGTGCCAGTAGTATCTCCGACAGTGACACTGAAGCTTTCTTT.